These T cell receptor beta chains were read from a single sample in a study of vaccination effects on CD4 cells after COVID-19. Sequencing used immunoSEQ multiplex PCR; TCRdb keeps in-frame clones, though not all of them. The top ten hold approximately 17% of the sample, which has about 33,000 clones, roughly 69% seen once. No cognate antigen is known for these TCRs. Source: CD4+ T cells from PBMCs cultured with HCoV-NL63 spike peptides, taken before COVID-19 vaccination. Every receptor here comes from a human donor who had a prior SARS-CoV-2 infection. Both conserved end residues are part of each CDR3. The order of the fields is CDR3 DNA, CDR3 protein, V gene, J gene, clone size, D gene. The D gene is left open where the match is weak. Expanded clones get a size class; other rows say once, few or many, or leave the size out.

CDR3 DNA: TGTGCCTGGAGTGTAGTGTACAGGCAAGCTTTCTTT; CDR3 protein: CAWSVVYRQAFF; V gene: TRBV30; J gene: TRBJ1-1; clone size: .; D gene: .
CDR3 DNA: TGTGCCAGCAGCACAAACAAATACACTGAAGCTTTCTTT; CDR3 protein: CASSTNKYTEAFF; V gene: TRBV27; J gene: TRBJ1-1; clone size: .; D gene: .
CDR3 DNA: TGTGCCAGCAGTGACTGGGGTGGAGGCTACTACAATGAGCAGTTCTTC; CDR3 protein: CASSDWGGGYYNEQFF; V gene: TRBV2; J gene: TRBJ2-1; clone size: .; D gene: .
CDR3 DNA: TGTGCCAGCAGTATCTCAGGGACATTCACAGATACGCAGTATTTT; CDR3 protein: CASSISGTFTDTQYF; V gene: TRBV2; J gene: TRBJ2-3; clone size: .; D gene: .
CDR3 DNA: TGTGCCAGCAGTTCGAAGTCAGGGAATGACGAGCAGTACTTC; CDR3 protein: CASSSKSGNDEQYF; V gene: TRBV5-4; J gene: TRBJ2-7; clone size: .; D gene: .
CDR3 DNA: TGTGCCAGCAGCCAGAGCGGGACAGGGGTACATTACGAGCAGTACTTC; CDR3 protein: CASSQSGTGVHYEQYF; V gene: TRBV11-2; J gene: TRBJ2-7; clone size: once; D gene: TRBD1
CDR3 DNA: TGTGCCAGCAGAGGGGGTCGGCCTTCTGGCTACACCTTC; CDR3 protein: CASRGGRPSGYTF; V gene: TRBV12-3/TRBV12-4; J gene: TRBJ1-2; clone size: few; D gene: .
CDR3 DNA: TGTGCCAGCTCTCCTACGCCGGGACAGGGACCCCAAGGGCAGTACTTC; CDR3 protein: CASSPTPGQGPQGQYF; V gene: TRBV18; J gene: TRBJ2-7; clone size: .; D gene: TRBD1
CDR3 DNA: TGTGCCAGCAGCTTAGTTCGCAGGGGAGCAGATACGCAGTATTTT; CDR3 protein: CASSLVRRGADTQYF; V gene: TRBV7-9; J gene: TRBJ2-3; clone size: few; D gene: .
CDR3 DNA: TGTGCCAGCAGCTTCACAGGACAGTCCGAGCAGTACTTC; CDR3 protein: CASSFTGQSEQYF; V gene: TRBV11-3; J gene: TRBJ2-7; clone size: .; D gene: .
CDR3 DNA: TGTGCCAGCAGCCCTCGGTTGGCCCCCAATGAGCAGTTCTTC; CDR3 protein: CASSPRLAPNEQFF; V gene: TRBV11-2; J gene: TRBJ2-1; clone size: once; D gene: .
CDR3 DNA: TGTGCCAGCAGCCCAGCTAGCGGAACTTACAATGAGCAGTTCTTC; CDR3 protein: CASSPASGTYNEQFF; V gene: TRBV9; J gene: TRBJ2-1; clone size: .; D gene: TRBD2
CDR3 DNA: TGTGCCAGTAGTCTCTACGGGGTTGTTAACACCGGGGAGCTGTTTTTT; CDR3 protein: CASSLYGVVNTGELFF; V gene: TRBV19; J gene: TRBJ2-2; clone size: .; D gene: .
CDR3 DNA: TGTGCCAGCACCAACGGGGGGGCTCCGAACTATGGCTACACCTTC; CDR3 protein: CASTNGGAPNYGYTF; V gene: TRBV5-5; J gene: TRBJ1-2; clone size: .; D gene: .
CDR3 DNA: TGTGCCAGCAGTGAAAGTTTTTATATCAATACGCAGTATTTT; CDR3 protein: CASSESFYINTQYF; V gene: TRBV6-1; J gene: TRBJ2-3; clone size: .; D gene: .
CDR3 DNA: TGTGCCAGCAGTTTACAGGTGAACACTGAAGCTTTCTTT; CDR3 protein: CASSLQVNTEAFF; V gene: TRBV12-3/TRBV12-4; J gene: TRBJ1-1; clone size: .; D gene: .
CDR3 DNA: TGTGCCAGCAGTTACTCGAAGGGGGGCCGAAAGACGCAGTATTTT; CDR3 protein: CASSYSKGGRKTQYF; V gene: TRBV6-6; J gene: TRBJ2-3; clone size: .; D gene: .
CDR3 DNA: TGTGCCAGCAGGACGACAGCCGGACCTACGCAGTATTTT; CDR3 protein: CASRTTAGPTQYF; V gene: TRBV7-2; J gene: TRBJ2-3; clone size: .; D gene: .
CDR3 DNA: TGTGCCAGCAGTGCGACTGACGGTTCCTGGGAGCTGTTTTTT; CDR3 protein: CASSATDGSWELFF; V gene: TRBV25-1; J gene: TRBJ2-2; clone size: once; D gene: .
CDR3 DNA: TGCGCCAGCAGCCGTAACACAGGGGAGGAGACCCAGTACTTC; CDR3 protein: CASSRNTGEETQYF; V gene: TRBV5-1; J gene: TRBJ2-5; clone size: .; D gene: TRBD1
CDR3 DNA: TGTGCCAGCAGTGAAGACGGTCAAGACCATCAGCCCCAGCATTTT; CDR3 protein: CASSEDGQDHQPQHF; V gene: TRBV2; J gene: TRBJ1-5; clone size: .; D gene: .
CDR3 DNA: TGTGCCAGCTCACAAGAGGTCGCAGATACGCAGTATTTT; CDR3 protein: CASSQEVADTQYF; V gene: TRBV18; J gene: TRBJ2-3; clone size: .; D gene: .
CDR3 DNA: TGTGCCAGCAGCTTGGCTAGCGGGAGGGGCGAGCAGTACTTC; CDR3 protein: CASSLASGRGEQYF; V gene: TRBV5-4; J gene: TRBJ2-7; clone size: few; D gene: TRBD2
CDR3 DNA: TGTGCCAGCAGTTACTCGGCAGGGGGCGCATACACTGAAGCTTTCTTT; CDR3 protein: CASSYSAGGAYTEAFF; V gene: TRBV6-5; J gene: TRBJ1-1; clone size: .; D gene: TRBD1
CDR3 DNA: TGTGCCAGCAGCTTAGTAGTGACAGGGGGCCAAGAGACCCAGTACTTC; CDR3 protein: CASSLVVTGGQETQYF; V gene: TRBV11-3; J gene: TRBJ2-5; clone size: .; D gene: TRBD1
CDR3 DNA: TGTGCCAGCAGCTTGACTAGCGGGAGGGACGGGTACGAGCAGTACTTC; CDR3 protein: CASSLTSGRDGYEQYF; V gene: TRBV7-2; J gene: TRBJ2-7; clone size: .; D gene: TRBD2
CDR3 DNA: TGTGCCAGCAGTGATTTCTCGATGCGGACAGGGGCGACTGAAGCTTTCTTT; CDR3 protein: CASSDFSMRTGATEAFF; V gene: TRBV6-1; J gene: TRBJ1-1; clone size: .; D gene: TRBD1
CDR3 DNA: TGCAGTGCTAGTCAAGCTACGCAGTATTTT; CDR3 protein: CSASQATQYF; V gene: TRBV20-1; J gene: TRBJ2-3; clone size: .; D gene: .
CDR3 DNA: TGTGCCAGCAGTACAACTACGGGACAGGGACAGCCCTACGAGCAGTACTTC; CDR3 protein: CASSTTTGQGQPYEQYF; V gene: TRBV6-2/TRBV6-3; J gene: TRBJ2-7; clone size: medium-sized; D gene: TRBD1
CDR3 DNA: TGCAGCGTTATGATGTCTGAAAAACTGTTTTTT; CDR3 protein: CSVMMSEKLFF; V gene: TRBV29-1; J gene: TRBJ1-4; clone size: once; D gene: .
CDR3 DNA: TGTGCCAGCAGTTTAGGTTCTCAGCCCCAGCATTTT; CDR3 protein: CASSLGSQPQHF; V gene: TRBV12-3/TRBV12-4; J gene: TRBJ1-5; clone size: .; D gene: .
CDR3 DNA: TGCGCCAGCAGCTTGTCGGGGAATAATTCACCCCTCCACTTT; CDR3 protein: CASSLSGNNSPLHF; V gene: TRBV5-1; J gene: TRBJ1-6; clone size: once; D gene: .
CDR3 DNA: TGTGCCAGTAGTATAAGGCCCGAGGGACTAGCGGCCACAGATACGCAGTATTTT; CDR3 protein: CASSIRPEGLAATDTQYF; V gene: TRBV19; J gene: TRBJ2-3; clone size: .; D gene: TRBD2
CDR3 DNA: TGTGCCAGCAGCTTCCGGGGGAGAGGTGATACGCAGTATTTT; CDR3 protein: CASSFRGRGDTQYF; V gene: TRBV7-9; J gene: TRBJ2-3; clone size: once; D gene: .
CDR3 DNA: TGCGCCAGCAGCCAGGGGGACAGCCTTAACTATGGCTACACCTTC; CDR3 protein: CASSQGDSLNYGYTF; V gene: TRBV4-1; J gene: TRBJ1-2; clone size: .; D gene: TRBD1
CDR3 DNA: TGTGCCAGCAGTCAGCCGAGGGGGGAAGCTTTCTTT; CDR3 protein: CASSQPRGEAFF; V gene: TRBV6-5; J gene: TRBJ1-1; clone size: few; D gene: .
CDR3 DNA: TGCAGTGCCAGTAAGGGACAGAACCAAGAGACCCAGTACTTC; CDR3 protein: CSASKGQNQETQYF; V gene: TRBV20-1; J gene: TRBJ2-5; clone size: .; D gene: TRBD1
CDR3 DNA: TGTGCCAGCAGCTTAAGTCAGCGGGGGGGGCTAGGGGAGCAGTTCTTC; CDR3 protein: CASSLSQRGGLGEQFF; V gene: TRBV13; J gene: TRBJ2-1; clone size: .; D gene: TRBD2
CDR3 DNA: TGCGCCAGCAGCTTGGTTCTAGCGGGGAGGCTAACCCAAGAGACCCAGTACTTC; CDR3 protein: CASSLVLAGRLTQETQYF; V gene: TRBV5-1; J gene: TRBJ2-5; clone size: .; D gene: TRBD2
CDR3 DNA: TGCGCCAGCAGCCAAGGGGAGAGGCTAGCGAGCAATGAGCAGTTCTTC; CDR3 protein: CASSQGERLASNEQFF; V gene: TRBV4-3; J gene: TRBJ2-1; clone size: once; D gene: .
CDR3 DNA: TGCGCCAGCAGCTGGGGGACGGCCGGCTACGAGCAGTACTTC; CDR3 protein: CASSWGTAGYEQYF; V gene: TRBV5-1; J gene: TRBJ2-7; clone size: .; D gene: .
CDR3 DNA: TGTGCCAGCAGCCCTCTGCCCCCCCCATCCTCCCTGGGCTACACCTTC; CDR3 protein: CASSPLPPPSSLGYTF; V gene: TRBV3-1/TRBV3-2; J gene: TRBJ1-2; clone size: few; D gene: .
CDR3 DNA: TGTGCCAGCAGTGGGGTCGACAGGGGGCCTGGAAACACCATATATTTT; CDR3 protein: CASSGVDRGPGNTIYF; V gene: TRBV2; J gene: TRBJ1-3; clone size: .; D gene: TRBD1
CDR3 DNA: TGTGCCAGCAGCTTCCTACAGGGTCATAGCTACGAGCAGTACTTC; CDR3 protein: CASSFLQGHSYEQYF; V gene: TRBV11-2; J gene: TRBJ2-7; clone size: .; D gene: .
CDR3 DNA: TGTGCCAGCAGCTCCCGACTGCTGACAGTTTTTGGTGAGCAGTTCTTC; CDR3 protein: CASSSRLLTVFGEQFF; V gene: TRBV7-8; J gene: TRBJ2-1; clone size: .; D gene: .
CDR3 DNA: TGTGCTAGTGGTATCGGGGACAGGGACTACGAGCAGTACTTC; CDR3 protein: CASGIGDRDYEQYF; V gene: TRBV12-5; J gene: TRBJ2-7; clone size: few; D gene: TRBD1
CDR3 DNA: TGTGCCTGGAGTGTACGGTTCGGGAGGATAAATGGGTACGAGCAGTACTTC; CDR3 protein: CAWSVRFGRINGYEQYF; V gene: TRBV30; J gene: TRBJ2-7; clone size: .; D gene: TRBD2
CDR3 DNA: TGTGCCAGCAGCGGGGTGTCGAGCACAGATACGCAGTATTTT; CDR3 protein: CASSGVSSTDTQYF; V gene: TRBV9; J gene: TRBJ2-3; clone size: .; D gene: .
CDR3 DNA: TGTGCCAGCAGCTTGGTACAGGGCGGAGGCTACACCTTC; CDR3 protein: CASSLVQGGGYTF; V gene: TRBV5-4; J gene: TRBJ1-2; clone size: .; D gene: .
CDR3 DNA: TGTGCCAGCAGCTTAGGTGGCATCATGAACACTGAAGCTTTCTTT; CDR3 protein: CASSLGGIMNTEAFF; V gene: TRBV7-9; J gene: TRBJ1-1; clone size: .; D gene: .
CDR3 DNA: TGCGCCAGCAGTGCGGAGGGGGCCCATGAGCAGTTCTTC; CDR3 protein: CASSAEGAHEQFF; V gene: TRBV10-1; J gene: TRBJ2-1; clone size: .; D gene: .
CDR3 DNA: TGCGCCAGCAGCCAGGCGGACCTAGCGGGAAGGTACGAGCAGTACTTC; CDR3 protein: CASSQADLAGRYEQYF; V gene: TRBV4-1; J gene: TRBJ2-7; clone size: .; D gene: TRBD2